Listed below are T cell receptor beta chains from one sample, sequenced in a study of T cells after yellow fever vaccination. Each CDR3 protein gets one entry after TCRdb re-called the 5' RACE reads with MiXCR. Here the sample spans 620,000 or so distinct CDR3 sequences, about a sixth being singletons. The sequenced sample was PBMCs, obtained less than 6 days after the first yellow fever vaccination. The receptors derive from a man younger than 30 who received the YFV17D yellow fever vaccine. Both conserved end residues are part of each CDR3. D genes are given only for firm matches. Clone size is shown for a subset of rows, as once, few, many or a class of expanded clone.

V gene	D gene	J gene	clone size	CDR3 protein	CDR3 DNA
TRBV5-1	TRBD2	TRBJ2-3	NA	CASSTGTSGAVGYF	TGCGCCAGCAGCACCGGGACTAGCGGGGCGGTGGGGTATTTT
TRBV27	NA	TRBJ2-1	few	CASSWSRSNEQFF	TGTGCCAGCAGTTGGTCCAGGAGCAATGAGCAGTTCTTC
TRBV11-2	NA	TRBJ2-1	few	CASSLRSSSYNEQFF	TGTGCCAGCAGCTTAAGATCCAGCTCCTACAATGAGCAGTTCTTC
TRBV6-5	NA	TRBJ2-7	NA	CASNRAGSYEQYF	TGTGCCAGCAACAGAGCCGGCTCCTACGAGCAGTACTTC
TRBV7-9	TRBD2	TRBJ2-7	NA	CASSSGTGGREQYF	TGTGCCAGCAGCTCAGGGACCGGGGGGAGGGAGCAGTACTTC
TRBV12-3/TRBV12-4	TRBD2	TRBJ2-1	few	CASSPPGGGSYNEQFF	TGTGCCAGCAGTCCCCCTGGCGGGGGATCCTACAATGAGCAGTTCTTC
TRBV5-1	NA	TRBJ1-1	many	CASSLAPANTEAFF	TGCGCCAGCAGCTTGGCCCCAGCAAACACTGAAGCTTTCTTT
TRBV28	TRBD1	TRBJ1-2	few	CASSSAEGQGLFGYTF	TGTGCCAGCAGTTCGGCCGAGGGACAGGGCCTTTTTGGCTACACCTTC
TRBV18	NA	TRBJ2-5	many	CASSPGNRQETQYF	TGTGCCAGCTCACCAGGGAATAGGCAAGAGACCCAGTACTTC
TRBV7-2	NA	TRBJ1-6	NA	CASRGTDYNSPLHF	TGTGCCAGCAGGGGGACCGACTATAATTCACCCCTCCACTTT
TRBV4-3	NA	TRBJ2-1	NA	CASSQGGAGIEQFF	TGCGCCAGCAGCCAAGGTGGCGCGGGGATTGAGCAGTTCTTC
TRBV12-3/TRBV12-4	TRBD1	TRBJ1-6	few	CASSLGQGGYNSPLHF	TGTGCCAGCAGTCTGGGACAGGGGGGATATAATTCACCCCTCCACTTT
TRBV12-3/TRBV12-4	TRBD2	TRBJ2-7	many	CASSPSGDTSYEQYF	TGTGCCAGCAGCCCTAGCGGGGATACCTCCTACGAGCAGTACTTC
TRBV7-3	NA	TRBJ2-1	NA	CASSFTGPNEQFF	TGTGCCAGCAGCTTTACAGGGCCCAATGAGCAGTTCTTC
TRBV24-1	TRBD1	TRBJ2-5	once	CATSDLKGTGVETQYF	TGTGCCACCAGTGATTTGAAAGGGACAGGGGTTGAGACCCAGTACTTC
TRBV28	TRBD2	TRBJ2-2	many	CASSLCRRGSCTGELFF	TGTGCCAGCAGTTTATGCAGGCGGGGGAGCTGCACCGGGGAGCTGTTTTTT
TRBV11-1	NA	TRBJ1-4	few	CASSLGWDGINEKLFF	TGTGCCAGCAGCTTAGGATGGGACGGCATAAATGAAAAACTGTTTTTT
TRBV29-1	NA	TRBJ2-3	once	CSGGYQTNADTQYF	TGCAGCGGTGGATATCAAACGAACGCAGATACGCAGTATTTT
TRBV5-1	NA	TRBJ1-2	few	CASSLMDSSYGYTF	TGCGCCAGCAGCTTAATGGACAGCAGTTATGGCTACACCTTC
TRBV3-1	NA	TRBJ1-1	NA	CASSATQMNTEAFF	TGTGCCAGCAGCGCGACTCAGATGAACACTGAAGCTTTCTTT
TRBV19	NA	TRBJ1-1	many	CASSTIGRNTEAFF	TGTGCCAGTAGTACCATAGGGAGGAACACTGAAGCTTTCTTT
TRBV10-3	TRBD1	TRBJ2-5	many	CASRGTVEETQYF	TGTGCCAGCAGGGGGACAGTCGAAGAGACCCAGTACTTC
TRBV19	NA	TRBJ2-3	NA	CASSTNRRGTDTQYF	TGTGCCAGTAGTACCAACCGGCGAGGCACAGATACGCAGTATTTT
TRBV5-1	NA	TRBJ2-3	many	CASSSGRDTQYF	TGCGCCAGCAGCTCCGGAAGAGATACGCAGTATTTT
TRBV4-2	TRBD1	TRBJ2-7	NA	CASSQEGDSPIYYEQYF	TGTGCCAGCAGCCAAGAGGGGGACAGTCCCATTTACTACGAGCAGTACTTC
TRBV14	NA	TRBJ1-3	NA	CASSQQGARGNTIYF	TGTGCCAGCAGCCAACAAGGGGCGCGTGGAAACACCATATATTTT
TRBV5-1	TRBD2	TRBJ2-2	few	CASSSPSGGTGELFF	TGCGCCAGCAGCTCCCCTAGCGGGGGGACCGGGGAGCTGTTTTTT
TRBV21-1	NA	TRBJ2-1	few	CASSRTSEAYNEQFF	TGTGCCAGCAGCAGAACTAGCGAGGCCTACAATGAGCAGTTCTTC
TRBV7-9	NA	TRBJ1-3	NA	CASSLGRGRGNTIYF	TGTGCCAGCAGCTTAGGCCGGGGGAGAGGAAACACCATATATTTT
TRBV11-3	NA	TRBJ1-5	NA	CASSTLPGDCSNQPQHF	TGTGCCAGCAGCACACTTCCCGGGGACTGTAGCAATCAGCCCCAGCATTTT
TRBV6-5	NA	TRBJ2-1	few	CASSYSSVSSYNEQFF	TGTGCCAGCAGTTACTCTAGCGTAAGCTCCTACAATGAGCAGTTCTTC
TRBV4-3	NA	TRBJ2-3	many	CASSQDRGDTDTQYF	TGCGCCAGCAGCCAAGACCGAGGGGACACAGATACGCAGTATTTT
TRBV4-3	NA	TRBJ2-3	NA	CASSLSESTDTQYF	TGCGCCAGCAGCCTCAGCGAGAGCACAGATACGCAGTATTTT
TRBV7-2	NA	TRBJ2-2	many	CASSLGGRTGELFF	TGTGCCAGCAGCCTCGGCGGACGCACCGGGGAGCTGTTTTTT
TRBV7-2	TRBD2	TRBJ2-3	NA	CASSPSSGVRSDTQYF	TGTGCCAGCAGCCCTTCTAGCGGGGTGAGATCGGATACGCAGTATTTT
TRBV29-1	NA	TRBJ1-3	few	CSVDGTEGSSGNTIYF	TGCAGCGTTGACGGGACCGAGGGAAGCTCTGGAAACACCATATATTTT
TRBV12-3/TRBV12-4	TRBD1	TRBJ1-1	few	CATLMRGLNTEAFF	TGTGCCACCCTTATGAGGGGGCTGAACACTGAAGCTTTCTTT
TRBV20-1	NA	TRBJ1-1	few	CSARDFAVNTEAFF	TGCAGTGCTAGAGATTTCGCGGTTAACACTGAAGCTTTCTTT
TRBV6-2/TRBV6-3	NA	TRBJ2-5	NA	CASSFLVGETQYF	TGTGCCAGCAGTTTTCTAGTGGGCGAGACCCAGTACTTC
TRBV12-3/TRBV12-4	NA	TRBJ2-2	few	CASTDWSGGELFF	TGTGCCAGCACCGACTGGTCGGGCGGGGAGCTGTTTTTT
TRBV7-8	TRBD1	TRBJ2-6	NA	CASSLARTGDSGANVLIF	TGTGCCAGCAGCTTAGCCAGGACAGGGGACTCTGGGGCCAACGTCCTGATTTTC
TRBV19	NA	TRBJ2-5	NA	CASNPLGAEETQYF	TGTGCCAGTAATCCCCTCGGGGCCGAGGAGACCCAGTACTTC
TRBV7-3	NA	TRBJ2-5	few	CASSEDAGPQETQYF	TGTGCCAGCAGCGAAGACGCAGGGCCACAAGAGACCCAGTACTTC
TRBV3-1	NA	TRBJ2-7	few	CASSQVGGVPYEQYF	TGTGCCAGCAGCCAAGTCGGAGGGGTTCCCTACGAGCAGTACTTC
TRBV20-1	NA	TRBJ2-5	NA	CSATIKLGQWETQYF	TGCAGTGCTACCATAAAGCTCGGACAGTGGGAGACCCAGTACTTC
TRBV4-2	NA	TRBJ2-7	NA	CASSQEGESYEQYF	TGTGCCAGCAGCCAAGAGGGCGAATCCTACGAGCAGTACTTC
TRBV28	NA	TRBJ2-3	few	CASAIGTDTQYF	TGTGCCAGCGCAATAGGGACAGATACGCAGTATTTT
TRBV5-1	NA	TRBJ2-1	many	CASSLFLGRNEQFF	TGCGCCAGCAGCTTGTTCTTGGGGCGGAATGAGCAGTTCTTC
TRBV12-3/TRBV12-4	NA	TRBJ2-1	NA	CASKRRNEQFF	TGTGCCAGCAAACGGAGAAATGAGCAGTTCTTC
TRBV5-6	NA	TRBJ2-1	many	CASSLDVGVHYNEQFF	TGTGCCAGCAGCTTGGATGTGGGTGTTCACTACAATGAGCAGTTCTTC
TRBV12-3/TRBV12-4	NA	TRBJ2-3	many	CASSQQGGADTQYF	TGTGCCAGCAGCCAACAAGGGGGGGCAGATACGCAGTATTTT